These T cell receptor beta chains were read from a single sample in a study of blood T cell repertoires in COVID-19. Assay used: immunoSEQ multiplex PCR; TCRdb lists only in-frame clones, some missing. The data show around 200,000 clones, about 85% seen once. Sequences were obtained from PBMCs or T cells enriched from blood (not recorded which). All receptors come from a woman aged 25 to 39 who had recovered from COVID-19. CDR3s leave out the opening cysteine and the closing phenylalanine or tryptophan.

V gene: TRBV10-3
J gene: TRBJ1-4
CDR3 protein: AISESPGNNEKLF

V gene: TRBV6-2/TRBV6-3
J gene: TRBJ1-6
CDR3 protein: ASSSFPSSPLH

V gene: TRBV7-9
J gene: TRBJ2-5
CDR3 protein: ASSPGGRDGTQY

V gene: TRBV6-5
J gene: TRBJ2-3
CDR3 protein: ASRPLAGSTDTQY

V gene: TRBV9
J gene: TRBJ2-1
CDR3 protein: ASSVGPPLGAGAGNEQF

V gene: TRBV14
J gene: TRBJ2-7
CDR3 protein: ASSQVGGGSYEQY

V gene: TRBV9
J gene: TRBJ2-3
CDR3 protein: ASSVGTRKADTQY

V gene: TRBV3-1/TRBV3-2
J gene: TRBJ2-3
CDR3 protein: ASSQDGLQY

V gene: TRBV25-1
J gene: TRBJ2-5
CDR3 protein: ASREIGTGQETQY

V gene: TRBV4-2
J gene: TRBJ2-7
CDR3 protein: ASSYQTGFYEQY

V gene: TRBV6-6
J gene: TRBJ1-5
CDR3 protein: ASSSTGTGPTQH

V gene: TRBV4-1
J gene: TRBJ2-2
CDR3 protein: ASSRGFGQKNTGELF

V gene: TRBV18
J gene: TRBJ1-1
CDR3 protein: ASSRETGENTEAF

V gene: TRBV4-1
J gene: TRBJ2-5
CDR3 protein: ASSQEVAGGPKQETQY

V gene: TRBV5-1
J gene: TRBJ1-1
CDR3 protein: ASSLGQLGSEAF

V gene: TRBV7-2
J gene: TRBJ2-2
CDR3 protein: ASSLESSGGTGELF

V gene: TRBV7-9
J gene: TRBJ2-2
CDR3 protein: ASSPRTGHGTGELF

V gene: TRBV4-3
J gene: TRBJ1-2
CDR3 protein: ASSQDSLGTGSGYT

V gene: TRBV5-1
J gene: TRBJ2-3
CDR3 protein: ASSLEDRDTDTQY

V gene: TRBV6-5
J gene: TRBJ2-1
CDR3 protein: ASRRGGSYNEQF

V gene: TRBV4-3
J gene: TRBJ1-2
CDR3 protein: ASSQALDRVYGYT

V gene: TRBV9
J gene: TRBJ2-3
CDR3 protein: ASSVWGSGGASDTQY

V gene: TRBV7-9
J gene: TRBJ1-3
CDR3 protein: ASSPGQSGNTIY

V gene: TRBV19
J gene: TRBJ2-5
CDR3 protein: ARYRLVRQETQY

V gene: TRBV7-9
J gene: TRBJ1-6
CDR3 protein: ASSIRDRGNSPLH

V gene: TRBV7-2
J gene: TRBJ1-6
CDR3 protein: ASSATRNSPLH

V gene: TRBV6-5
J gene: TRBJ2-7
CDR3 protein: ASSYSGQQTYEQY

V gene: TRBV19
J gene: TRBJ1-5
CDR3 protein: ASSIQGGNQPQH

V gene: TRBV2
J gene: TRBJ1-4
CDR3 protein: ASSWDNANEKLF

V gene: TRBV5-5
J gene: TRBJ1-2
CDR3 protein: ASSDRGQLTP

V gene: TRBV27
J gene: TRBJ2-1
CDR3 protein: ASSPSGGLGNEQF

V gene: TRBV9
J gene: TRBJ2-5
CDR3 protein: ASSVVTGRRGTQY

V gene: TRBV9
J gene: TRBJ1-6
CDR3 protein: ASSVGRDGGNSPLH

V gene: TRBV4-2
J gene: TRBJ2-1
CDR3 protein: ASSQAKSGTSTNEQF

V gene: TRBV3-1/TRBV3-2
J gene: TRBJ1-4
CDR3 protein: ASSQASGGNEKLF

V gene: TRBV18
J gene: TRBJ1-2
CDR3 protein: ASSPSKLANYGYT

V gene: TRBV7-8
J gene: TRBJ1-1
CDR3 protein: ASSLKGQGEAF

V gene: TRBV4-3
J gene: TRBJ2-7
CDR3 protein: ASSQSTGVYEQY

V gene: TRBV5-6
J gene: TRBJ2-5
CDR3 protein: ASSWDSQETQY

V gene: TRBV5-8
J gene: TRBJ1-2
CDR3 protein: ASSQTQANYGYT

V gene: TRBV7-3
J gene: TRBJ2-1
CDR3 protein: ASSLTRGGYNEQF

V gene: TRBV4-1
J gene: TRBJ2-7
CDR3 protein: ASSQDMYSDRAHEQY

V gene: TRBV7-2
J gene: TRBJ2-7
CDR3 protein: ASSLGLGGTGTYEQY

V gene: TRBV19
J gene: TRBJ2-3
CDR3 protein: ASSAGGLTDTQY

V gene: TRBV7-9
J gene: TRBJ1-2
CDR3 protein: ASSLAVVGFTGLYGYT

V gene: TRBV5-1
J gene: TRBJ1-4
CDR3 protein: ASSPVAREGEKLF

V gene: TRBV13
J gene: TRBJ1-2
CDR3 protein: ASSLGTTLEGYT

V gene: TRBV19
J gene: TRBJ2-7
CDR3 protein: ASSKFSSQGNYEQY

V gene: TRBV9
J gene: TRBJ1-5
CDR3 protein: ASRRESLNQPQH

V gene: TRBV6-4
J gene: TRBJ2-6
CDR3 protein: ASSDGEGKGANVLT

V gene: TRBV2
J gene: TRBJ2-1
CDR3 protein: ASDLSTGLQF

V gene: TRBV5-6
J gene: TRBJ1-1
CDR3 protein: ASSIGTEAF

V gene: TRBV10-3
J gene: TRBJ1-2
CDR3 protein: AISDPQNYGYT

V gene: TRBV6-2/TRBV6-3
J gene: TRBJ2-3
CDR3 protein: ASSYSGGGNTDTQY

V gene: TRBV7-2
J gene: TRBJ2-4
CDR3 protein: ASSLVVQGALNIQY